This T cell receptor beta chain was captured by sequencing in a study of CD8+CD57+ T cells in acquired aplastic anemia. Overall study: On average, sorted CD4+ and CD8+ cells gave 3.2 ug of DNA.

The V gene's germline CDR1 is SGHTA and CDR2 FQGNSA. The CDR3 loop spans 13 amino acids. The V and J ends lost 9 bases and 6 bases respectively, with 17 bases between them. Study-wide findings and caveats: Patients and healthy controls showed no significant CD8+ Simpson's diversity difference.

Points on this clonotype: Its antigen is undetermined.

Genomic DNA templated the TCR beta VDJ and CDR3 profiling. TCRdb passed the reads through MiXCR, listing each CDR3 protein once. The sample consists of some 48,000 distinct CDR3 sequences, around 72% of them appearing once. Input material: sorted CD4+, CD8+, or CD8+CD57+ T cells (not recorded which) from PBMCs. This receptor was taken from a human donor in good health, serving as a control. The chain uses TRBV7-2 and TRBJ1-2; a possible D gene is TRBD1 (6 bases). The CDR3 loop is CASSIQGKHGYTF. The CDR3 DNA is TGTGCCAGTAGTATCCAGGGGAAACATGGCTACACCTTC.